This TCR beta chain was sequenced for a study of cytomegalovirus exposure and HLA in healthy donors. General study results and limits: Analyzed later, association rates of TCRs varied across HLA loci, with DRB1 most and HLA-C fewest. Later work associated 17,000 or so TCR beta sequences with HLA alleles at 0.05 false discovery rate.

In the PCR, 60 Vbeta and 13 Jbeta primers were used. Sequencing used immunoSEQ multiplex PCR; TCRdb keeps in-frame clones, though not all of them. This table holds just over 150,000 clones, approximately 79% found once. As regards this clone: As yet, its antigen is unknown.

This receptor was obtained from a woman in her 50s in good health and CMV-seropositive. Sequencing input: PBMCs.

CDR3 nucleotide sequence: TGCGCCAGCAGCACAGGCGCAGATACGCAGTATTTT. This translates into CASSTGADTQYF. This chain links TRBV5-1 with TRBJ2-3; weak D call: TRBD1 (5 bases). Trimming left V 4 bases short and J 4 bases short, with 7 bases between. The CDR3 is 12 residues long. Germline-derived CDR1 and CDR2 are SGHRS and YFSETQ. The whole variable domain, filled in from reference TRBV5-1 and TRBJ2-3, reads KAGVTQTPRYLIKTRGQQVTLSCSPISGHRSVSWYQQTPGQGLQFLFEYFSETQRNKGNFPGRFSGRQFSNSRSEMNVSTLELGDSALYLCASSTGADTQYFGPGTRLTVL.